The present entry profiles one T cell receptor beta chain with its context. What it recognizes is unknown. The data originate from a study of shared clonotypes between healthy human individuals. Study-level findings and limits: As a rule, naive subsets had a larger estimated richness than memory subsets. A few donors showed sharing of around 5% of naive CD4 clonotypes.

Germline lookup yields CDR1 MNHNS and CDR2 SASEGT. V trimming: 10 bases; J trimming: 7 bases; junction bases outside the gene matches: 12. This CDR3 region has 13 residues. This table comes from immunoSEQ multiplex PCR, and its TCRdb copy is limited to in-frame clones, with some not included. Here the sample spans some 980,000 clones, about 80% being singletons. The chain is built from TRBV6-1 and TRBJ1-2, with 7 positions matching TRBD1. Sequences were obtained from memory CD4+ T cells sorted from blood. Sample subset: CD45RA-negative fraction. This receptor was taken from a man aged 18 to 29 in good health. The CDR3 DNA is TGTGCCACTGCACAAGACAGGGCGGCTGGCTACACCTTC. Its protein is CATAQDRAAGYTF.